The 5 T cell receptor beta chains below all came from one sample that was sequenced in a study of blood T cell repertoires in COVID-19. TCRdb's copy holds only in-frame clones and misses some; the assay was immunoSEQ multiplex PCR. The table has roughly 140,000 clones, approximately 81% seen once. Sequences were obtained from peripheral blood. The receptors derive from a human donor in a cohort sampled during active COVID-19.

The J gene is TRBJ1-5, the V gene TRBV10-3, with D possibly matching TRBD1 (5 bases). Germline V lookup: CDR1 ENHRY, CDR2 SYGVKD. V was trimmed by 8 bases and J by 3 bases, leaving 14 bases between them. There are 14 residues in the CDR3. This CDR3 reads CAIGWQGNNQPQHF. Here the CDR3 DNA reads TGTGCCATCGGCTGGCAGGGCAACAATCAGCCCCAGCATTTT.

J is TRBJ2-1 and V is TRBV4-2; no reliable D call. With 7 bases removed from V and 0 bases from J, the gap between germline ends came to 10 bases. Germline values: CDR1 LGHNA, CDR2 YNFKEQ. This CDR3 contains 14 residues. The CDR3 reads CASKSEASYNEQFF. The CDR3 DNA reads TGTGCCAGCAAATCCGAGGCCTCCTACAATGAGCAGTTCTTC.

The V call is TRBV6-2 or TRBV6-3, the J call TRBJ1-2; a weak D match, TRBD1 (5 bases). CDR3 size: 16 residues. Deletions cut 0 bases from V and 2 bases from J, with 13 bases between. CDR1 MNHEY and CDR2 SVGEGT come from the germline V gene. CDR3 sequence reads: CASSYSRGQGNYGYTF. CDR3 nucleotide sequence: TGTGCCAGCAGTTACTCGAGAGGTCAGGGAAACTATGGCTACACCTTC.

The sample holds many counts of this clone. This sequence joins TRBV3-1 (or the pseudogene TRBV3-2) and TRBJ1-2; D ambiguous. Trimming shortened V by 4 bases and J by 6 bases, and 12 bases separated the two germline ends. The V gene's germline CDR1 is LGHDT and CDR2 YNNKEL (reference sequence). The CDR3 is 13 amino acids. The CDR3 coding sequence is TGTGCCAGCAGCCGGGCCTCGGAACATGGCTACACCTTC. Translation gives CASSRASEHGYTF.

This clone was detected only a few times. The V call is TRBV6-5, the J call TRBJ1-6; TRBD1 might be the D (6 bases). Germline V lookup: CDR1 MNHEY, CDR2 SVGAGI. V lost 7 bases and J lost 11, with 15 bases in between. The CDR3 totals 13 residues. For the CDR3, the DNA is TGTGCCAGCACCGCAGGGGCTGGAGCACCCCTCCACTTT. This codes for CASTAGAGAPLHF.